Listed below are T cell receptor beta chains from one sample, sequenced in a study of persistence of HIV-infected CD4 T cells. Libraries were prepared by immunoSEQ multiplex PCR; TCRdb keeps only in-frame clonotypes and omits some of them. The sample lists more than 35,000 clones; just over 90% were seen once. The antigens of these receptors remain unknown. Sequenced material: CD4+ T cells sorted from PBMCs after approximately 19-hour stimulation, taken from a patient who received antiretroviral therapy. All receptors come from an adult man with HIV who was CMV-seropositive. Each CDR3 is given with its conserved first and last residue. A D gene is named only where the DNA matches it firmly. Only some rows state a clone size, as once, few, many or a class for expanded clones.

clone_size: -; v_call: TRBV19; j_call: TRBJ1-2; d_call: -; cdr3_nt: TGTGCCAGTAATCAGTATCAGACTGGCTACACCTTC; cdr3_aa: CASNQYQTGYTF
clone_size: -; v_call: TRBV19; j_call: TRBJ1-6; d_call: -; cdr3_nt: TGTGCCAGTAGTATGGGACCCCCAGGTCGGTCCTATAATTCACCCCTCCACTTT; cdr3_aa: CASSMGPPGRSYNSPLHF
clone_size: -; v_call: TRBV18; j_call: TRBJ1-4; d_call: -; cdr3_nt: TGTGCCAGCTCACCACCCAGGGCCCCTGCAACTAATGAAAAACTGTTTTTT; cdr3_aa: CASSPPRAPATNEKLFF
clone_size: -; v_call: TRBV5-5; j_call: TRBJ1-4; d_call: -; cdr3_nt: TGTGCCAGCAGGGGGACCGGTAATGAAAAACTGTTTTTT; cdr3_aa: CASRGTGNEKLFF
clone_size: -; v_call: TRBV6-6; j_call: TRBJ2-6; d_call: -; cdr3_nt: TGTGCCAGCAGTCTCGGGAATTCTGGGGCCAACGTCCTGACTTTC; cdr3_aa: CASSLGNSGANVLTF
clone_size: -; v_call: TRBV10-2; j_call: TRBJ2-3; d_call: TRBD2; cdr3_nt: TGCGCCAGCACCCTTTCTAGCGGGGGGGGCACAGATACGCAGTATTTT; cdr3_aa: CASTLSSGGGTDTQYF
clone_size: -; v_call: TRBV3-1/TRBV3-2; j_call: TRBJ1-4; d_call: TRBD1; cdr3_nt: TGTGCCAGCAGCCTTCCCGTCGGACAGGGGAGAGAAAAACTGTTTTTT; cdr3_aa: CASSLPVGQGREKLFF
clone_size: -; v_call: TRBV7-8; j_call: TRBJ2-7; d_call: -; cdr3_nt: TGTGCCAGCAGCTACCCCATTCCGGGGGACGAGCAGTACTTC; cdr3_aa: CASSYPIPGDEQYF
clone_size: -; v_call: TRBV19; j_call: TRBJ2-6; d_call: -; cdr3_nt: TGTGCCAGTAGCCAGGGTTCTGGGGCCAACGTCCTGACTTTC; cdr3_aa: CASSQGSGANVLTF
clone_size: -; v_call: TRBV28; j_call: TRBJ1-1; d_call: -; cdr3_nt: TGTGCCAGCAGTTTTCTAACGGTTTCACAGAACACTGAAGCTTTCTTT; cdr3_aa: CASSFLTVSQNTEAFF
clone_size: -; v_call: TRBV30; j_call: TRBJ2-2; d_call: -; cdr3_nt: TGTGCCTGGAGTCCCGGACGGAAGGCCGGGGAGCTGTTTTTT; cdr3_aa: CAWSPGRKAGELFF
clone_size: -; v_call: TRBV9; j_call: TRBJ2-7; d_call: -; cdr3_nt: TGTGCCAGCAGCCAGACCGGGATCCCCTACGAGCAGTACTTC; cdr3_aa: CASSQTGIPYEQYF
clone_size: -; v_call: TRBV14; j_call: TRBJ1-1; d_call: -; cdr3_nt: TGTGCCAGCAGCCAAGACTCCCCACCGGCAGGGCGTTACCATAATGAAGCTTTCTTT; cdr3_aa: CASSQDSPPAGRYHNEAFF
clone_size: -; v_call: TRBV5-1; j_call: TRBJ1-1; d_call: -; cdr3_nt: TGCGCCAGCACGGACATGGCAGGGTCTTACACTGAAGCTTTCTTT; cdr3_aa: CASTDMAGSYTEAFF
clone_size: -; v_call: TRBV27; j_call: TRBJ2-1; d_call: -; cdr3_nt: TGTGCCAGCAGTTTACTCAGCTCCTACAATGAGCAGTTCTTC; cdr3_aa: CASSLLSSYNEQFF
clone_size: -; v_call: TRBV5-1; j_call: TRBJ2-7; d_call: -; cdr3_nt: TGCGCCAGCAGCAACCCCGGAGGGAACTACCAGCAGTACTTC; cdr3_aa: CASSNPGGNYQQYF
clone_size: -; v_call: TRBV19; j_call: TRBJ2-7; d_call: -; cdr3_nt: TGTGCCAGTAGTTTCCCCTCCTACGAGCAGTACTTC; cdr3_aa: CASSFPSYEQYF
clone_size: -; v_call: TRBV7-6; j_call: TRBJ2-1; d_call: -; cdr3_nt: TGTGCCAGCAGCACAAGGACCGGAGGGCAGTTCTTC; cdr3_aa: CASSTRTGGQFF
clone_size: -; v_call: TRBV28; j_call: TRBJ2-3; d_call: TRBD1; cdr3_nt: TGTGCCAGCAGCTCCGGGACAGGGACACGAGATACGCAGTATTTT; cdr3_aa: CASSSGTGTRDTQYF
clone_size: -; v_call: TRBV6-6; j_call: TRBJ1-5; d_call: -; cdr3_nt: TGTGCCAGCAGTTACTCGGCTGGGGCGAGTGATCAGCCCCAGCATTTT; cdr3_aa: CASSYSAGASDQPQHF
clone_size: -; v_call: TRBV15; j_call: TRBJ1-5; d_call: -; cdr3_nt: TGTGCCACCAGCAGAGAAGGGGGGACGGGGTTAAGCAATCAGCCCCAGCATTTT; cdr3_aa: CATSREGGTGLSNQPQHF
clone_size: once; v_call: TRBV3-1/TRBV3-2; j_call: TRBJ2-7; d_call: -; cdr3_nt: TGTGCCAGCAGCCAAGTTCCGCAGGGTTCCTACGAGCAGTACTTC; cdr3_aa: CASSQVPQGSYEQYF
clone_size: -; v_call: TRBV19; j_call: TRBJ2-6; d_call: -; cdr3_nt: TGTGCCAGTAGTACACAGGTCTCTGGGGCCAACGTCCTGACTTTC; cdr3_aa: CASSTQVSGANVLTF
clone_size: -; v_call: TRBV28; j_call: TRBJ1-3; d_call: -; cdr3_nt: TGTGCCAGCCTAGGGGCTGGAAACACCATATATTTT; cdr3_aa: CASLGAGNTIYF
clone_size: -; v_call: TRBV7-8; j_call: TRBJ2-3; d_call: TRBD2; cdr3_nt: TGTGCCAGGGGACTAGCGAGGGAGGCAGATACGCAGTATTTT; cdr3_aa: CARGLAREADTQYF
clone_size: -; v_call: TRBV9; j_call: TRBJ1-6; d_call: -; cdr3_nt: TGTGCCAGCAGCGTAGATGGGACCGCCCTAAGGTCACCCCTCCACTTT; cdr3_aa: CASSVDGTALRSPLHF
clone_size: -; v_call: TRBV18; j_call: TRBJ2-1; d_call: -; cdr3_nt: TGTGCCAGCTCACCAGATAGCAATGAGCAGTTCTTC; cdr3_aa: CASSPDSNEQFF
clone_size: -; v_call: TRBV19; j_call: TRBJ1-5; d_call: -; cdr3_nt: TGTGCCAGTAGGCGATCAGGGCCCGCCAATCAGCCCCAGCATTTT; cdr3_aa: CASRRSGPANQPQHF
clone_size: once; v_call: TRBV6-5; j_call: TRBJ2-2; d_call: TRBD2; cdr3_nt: TGTGCCAGCAGTTACTCTGGCGGGGGGGCAAGCGGGGAGCTGTTTTTT; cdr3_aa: CASSYSGGGASGELFF
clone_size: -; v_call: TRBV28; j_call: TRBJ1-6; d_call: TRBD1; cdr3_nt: TGTGCCAGCAGGCAGACAGGGTCATGGCCACCCCTCCACTTT; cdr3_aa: CASRQTGSWPPLHF
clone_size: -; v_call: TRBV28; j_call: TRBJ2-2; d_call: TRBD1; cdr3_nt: TGTGCCAGCAGTCGGGCAGGGGGCACCGGGGAGCTGTTTTTT; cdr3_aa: CASSRAGGTGELFF
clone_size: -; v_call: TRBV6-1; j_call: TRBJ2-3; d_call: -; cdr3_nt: TGTGCCAGCAGTGAACGTCCGGGTACGCAGTATTTT; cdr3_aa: CASSERPGTQYF
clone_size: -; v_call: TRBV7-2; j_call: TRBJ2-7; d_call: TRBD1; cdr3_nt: TGTGCCAGCAGCTTAGGGGACAGGCCCTACGAGCAGTACTTC; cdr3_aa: CASSLGDRPYEQYF
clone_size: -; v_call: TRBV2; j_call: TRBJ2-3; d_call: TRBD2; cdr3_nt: TGTGCCAGCAGGGCCCTTCGAGCGGGGGTAAGCACAGATACGCAGTATTTT; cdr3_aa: CASRALRAGVSTDTQYF
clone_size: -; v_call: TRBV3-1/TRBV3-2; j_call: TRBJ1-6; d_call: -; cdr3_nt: TGTGCCAGCAGCCAAACTACAACGGGATCACCCCTCCACTTT; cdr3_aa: CASSQTTTGSPLHF
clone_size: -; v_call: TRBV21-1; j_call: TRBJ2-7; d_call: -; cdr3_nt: TGTGCCAGCAGCAAAGGGACGGGTAACTACGAGCAGTACTTC; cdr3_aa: CASSKGTGNYEQYF
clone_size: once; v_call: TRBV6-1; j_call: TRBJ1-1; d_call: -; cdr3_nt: TGTGCCAGCAGTGGACCCGGGGCGGGGGTGAACACTGAAGCTTTCTTT; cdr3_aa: CASSGPGAGVNTEAFF
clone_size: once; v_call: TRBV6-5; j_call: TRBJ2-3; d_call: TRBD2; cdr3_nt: TGTGCCAGCAGAGCCGGGACTAGCGACGATACGCAGTATTTT; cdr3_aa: CASRAGTSDDTQYF
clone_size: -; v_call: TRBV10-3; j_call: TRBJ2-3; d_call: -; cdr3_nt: TGTGCCATCAGTGAGTCCGGGACTGGCACAGATACGCAGTATTTT; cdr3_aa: CAISESGTGTDTQYF
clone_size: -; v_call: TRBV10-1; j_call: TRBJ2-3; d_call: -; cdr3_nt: TGCGCCAGCAGGGACTACACAGATACGCAGTATTTT; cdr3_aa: CASRDYTDTQYF
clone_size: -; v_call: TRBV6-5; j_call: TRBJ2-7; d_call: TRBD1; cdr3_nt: TGTGCCAGCAGCCGGACAGGTAGCTCCTACGAGCAGTACTTC; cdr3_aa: CASSRTGSSYEQYF
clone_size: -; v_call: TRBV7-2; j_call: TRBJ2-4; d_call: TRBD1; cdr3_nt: TGTGCCAGCACCGCAACAGGGGGCTGGGGAAACATTCAGTACTTC; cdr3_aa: CASTATGGWGNIQYF